This T cell receptor (beta chain) was identified in a study of blood T cell repertoires in COVID-19. The protocol was immunoSEQ multiplex PCR, while the TCRdb copy is restricted to in-frame clones and leaves out a portion. The sample has hundreds of thousands of clones, 85% seen once. V dropped 5 bases and J dropped 2 bases, with 9 bases sitting between them. There are 13 residues in the CDR3. In germline, CDR1 is SEHNR, CDR2 FQNEAQ (reference sequence). This clone was picked up one time. This rearrangement joins TRBV7-9 to TRBJ1-1; no firm D call. The sample consisted of peripheral blood. The origin of this receptor is a man aged 50 to 59 with active or convalescent COVID-19. DNA for the CDR3: TGTGCCAGCAGCCAGTTTATAAACACTGAAGCTTTCTTT. It yields the protein CASSQFINTEAFF. Full variable domain (missing parts from reference TRBV7-9 and TRBJ1-1): DTGVSQNPRHKITKRGQNVTFRCDPISEHNRLYWYRQTLGQGPEFLTYFQNEAQLEKSRLLSDRFSAERPKGSFSTLEIQRTEQGDSAMYLCASSQFINTEAFFGQGTRLTVV.